These 31 T cell receptor beta chains were all obtained from the same sample, sequenced in a study of blood T cell repertoires in COVID-19. TCRdb's copy holds only in-frame clones and misses some; the assay was immunoSEQ multiplex PCR. The sample consists of roughly 360,000 clones, roughly 80% of them appearing once. The sequencing input was peripheral blood. The receptors shown here come from a human donor with acute or convalescent COVID-19. The donor label of this sample is uncertain.

The genes are TRBV5-1 and TRBJ2-7, with TRBD1 matching 9 bases. The CDR3 extends over 16 amino acids. Germline V gene data show CDR1 as SGHRS and CDR2 as YFSETQ. With 0 bases clipped from V and 2 bases from J, the junction kept 6 bases outside the gene matches. CDR3 protein: CASSLVGQGEAYEQYF. The CDR3 coding sequence is TGCGCCAGCAGCTTGGTGGGACAGGGAGAAGCCTACGAGCAGTACTTC.

J is TRBJ2-1 and V is TRBV5-1; 7 bases are a match to TRBD2. The J segment lost 6 bases and the V segment lost 4 bases, leaving 7 bases of the junction unmatched. CDR1 SGHRS and CDR2 YFSETQ come from the germline V gene. This CDR3 spans 14 amino acids. CDR3 region: CASSPAGVPNEQFF. In nucleotides, the CDR3 is TGCGCCAGCAGCCCCGCGGGGGTACCCAATGAGCAGTTCTTC.

The chain uses TRBV10-3 and TRBJ2-1; 15 nucleotides align to TRBD2. Looked up from germline, CDR1 is ENHRY and CDR2 is SYGVKD. This CDR3 is 15 amino acids long. Trimming took 6 bases from V and 10 from J; bases not matched to a gene: 7. DNA for the CDR3: TGTGCCATCAGCCGGACTAGCGGGAGGGCCGGAGAGCAGTTCTTC. Protein sequence: CAISRTSGRAGEQFF.

The chain uses TRBV28 and TRBJ1-2; 9 nucleotides match TRBD1. Germline loops: CDR1 MDHEN, CDR2 SYDVKM. The CDR3 has 15 residues. The ends lost 3 bases at V and 7 bases at J; junction bases unmatched: 9. The CDR3 protein is CASSFQGQGLGGYTF. In DNA, the CDR3 is TGTGCCAGCAGTTTCCAGGGACAGGGTCTAGGTGGCTACACCTTC.

The chain recombines TRBV5-4 with TRBJ1-2, with 11 bases lining up with TRBD1. The CDR3 totals 14 residues. In germline, CDR1 is SGHNT, CDR2 YYREEE (reference sequence). V trimming: 4 bases; J trimming: 6 bases; junction bases outside the gene matches: 5. The CDR3 sequence: CASSPRTGGNGYTF. CDR3 DNA sequence: TGTGCCAGCAGCCCCAGGACAGGGGGCAATGGCTACACCTTC.

This clone was seen a few times. V gene TRBV7-9 combines with J gene TRBJ1-1; weak D call: TRBD1 (5 bases). CDR1 and CDR2 from the germline V gene are SEHNR and FQNEAQ (reference sequence). The V gene lost 5 bases and the J gene lost 5 bases, with 18 bases spanning the gap. This CDR3 spans 15 amino acids. The CDR3 loop is CASSPPHQGMTEAFF. Here the CDR3 DNA reads TGTGCCAGCAGCCCCCCTCATCAGGGTATGACTGAAGCTTTCTTT.

The V and J genes are TRBV2 and TRBJ2-1; 9 bases are a match to TRBD2. CDR3 size: 17 residues. Germline values: CDR1 SNHLY, CDR2 FYNNEI. Trimming at V came to 5 bases and at J to 7 bases, leaving 15 bases not matched to a gene. The CDR3 region is CASSTPRDSGRRNEQFF. DNA of the CDR3: TGTGCCAGCAGTACCCCCCGGGATAGCGGGAGAAGGAATGAGCAGTTCTTC.

CDR3 amino acids: CASSQAGQPLHF. The CDR3 nucleotides are TGTGCCAGCAGTCAGGCGGGGCAACCCCTCCACTTT. The chain has TRBV6-6 and TRBJ1-6; TRBD1 might be the D (5 bases). The CDR3 is made up of 12 amino acids. CDR1 is MNHNY, CDR2 SVGAGI, per germline (reference sequence). V was cut by 5 bases and J by 12 bases, with 11 bases left in between.

The chain combines TRBV9 with TRBJ1-2; 8 bases fit TRBD1. The CDR3 has 13 residues. V shed 3 bases, J shed 7 bases, and the junction held 5 bases outside the gene matches. Germline values: CDR1 SGDLS, CDR2 YYNGEE. The CDR3 loop reads CASSAGTGTGYTF. The CDR3 coding sequence is TGTGCCAGCAGCGCCGGGACAGGTACTGGCTACACCTTC.

V and J are TRBV3-1 (or the pseudogene TRBV3-2) and TRBJ1-1, with D uncertain. The ends were cut back, 4 bases at V and 0 bases at J, with 6 bases in the middle. Germline lookup yields CDR1 LGHDT and CDR2 YNNKEL (reference sequence). This CDR3 comprises 13 residues. CDR3 nucleotides: TGTGCCAGCAGCCGAGGGATGAACACTGAAGCTTTCTTT. Residues: CASSRGMNTEAFF.

This chain links TRBV27 with TRBJ1-5; TRBD1 agrees at 11 bases. Germline V CDR1 and CDR2: MNHEY, SMNVEV (reference sequence). The V gene end was trimmed by 5 bases and the J gene end by 7 bases; junction bases not matched to a gene: 4. There are 14 residues in the CDR3. Written as DNA, the CDR3 is TGTGCCAGCAGTCGGACAGGGGGCGGGCAGCCCCAGCATTTT. Translation gives CASSRTGGGQPQHF.

For the CDR3, the DNA is TGTGCCAGCAGTGAAGACTCCAAAGAGACCCAGTACTTC. Translation gives CASSEDSKETQYF. The rearrangement links TRBV25-1 to TRBJ2-5; D remains unclear. The CDR3 totals 13 residues. Trimming left V 2 bases short and J 3 bases short, with 7 bases between. The germline gives CDR1 MGHDK, CDR2 SYGVNS.

For the CDR3, the DNA is TGTGCCAGCAGCGCAAGACAGGTGTACTCTTCTGGAAACACCATATATTTT. Its translation is CASSARQVYSSGNTIYF. This sequence joins TRBV7-9 and TRBJ1-3; the D gene is possibly TRBD1 (6 bases). The CDR3 runs 17 residues. Per germline, CDR1 SEHNR and CDR2 FQNEAQ (reference sequence). V was cut by 5 bases and J by 1 base, with 18 bases left in between.

The rearrangement uses TRBV29-1 and TRBJ1-6, with no clear D. The CDR3 covers 12 residues. Germline CDR1 SQVTM, CDR2 ANQGSEA. Trimming left V 6 bases short and J 9 bases short, with 12 bases between. This CDR3 is CSVSHAGSPLHF. The CDR3 nucleotides are TGCAGCGTCAGCCATGCAGGTTCACCCCTCCACTTT.

The chain joins TRBV10-3 to TRBJ1-2; 9 nucleotides agree with TRBD1. After removal of 2 bases from V and 0 bases from J, the junction contained 16 bases not matched to a gene. The CDR3 is 20 residues long. The germline V gene encodes CDR1 ENHRY and CDR2 SYGVKD. CDR3 nucleotide sequence: TGTGCCATCAGTGAGATTGCCGGGACAGGGATCGCCCTAGCTAACTATGGCTACACCTTC. Amino acid sequence: CAISEIAGTGIALANYGYTF.

This chain connects TRBV28 to TRBJ1-2; 12 bases are shared with TRBD1. This CDR3 is built from 14 residues. J gave up 4 bases and V 5 bases, and 2 bases lay outside the gene matches. Germline V gene data show CDR1 as MDHEN and CDR2 as SYDVKM. CDR3 loop: CASSRDRGRYGYTF. The CDR3 coding sequence is TGTGCCAGCAGTCGGGACAGGGGGCGCTATGGCTACACCTTC.

The rearrangement uses TRBV10-1 and TRBJ2-5; 7 nucleotides match TRBD1. Losses at the gene ends were 5 bases for V and 4 bases for J; bases not matched to a gene: 7. CDR3 size: 14 residues. Germline V gene data show CDR1 as WNHNN and CDR2 as SYGVQD (reference sequence). The CDR3 DNA reads as TGCGCCAGCAGTACAGGGGCGCCGGGAGAGACCCAGTACTTC. Translated: CASSTGAPGETQYF.

V gene TRBV6-5 combines with J gene TRBJ1-5; D call uncertain. The germline V and J ends were trimmed by 6 bases and 9 bases, with 12 bases remaining between them. The CDR3 is 12 residues long. Germline V gives CDR1 MNHEY, CDR2 SVGAGI. As DNA, the CDR3 is TGTGCCAGCAGCGCACTTCTCCGGCCCCAGCATTTT. It yields the protein CASSALLRPQHF.

This clone was detected many times. The chain couples TRBV19 to TRBJ2-2, with TRBD1 identical over 7 bases. Germline CDR1 LNHDA, CDR2 SQIVND (reference sequence). The CDR3 runs to 14 residues. J lost 4 bases, V lost 6 bases, and 5 bases had no gene match. The CDR3 bases are TGTGCCAGTAGCCTGACAGGGATCACCGGGGAGCTGTTTTTT. This translates into CASSLTGITGELFF.

The chain uses TRBV2 and TRBJ1-2; tentatively, D is TRBD1 (6 bases). The V and J ends lost 6 bases and 7 bases respectively, with 18 bases between them. The CDR3 has 14 residues. Per germline, CDR1 SNHLY and CDR2 FYNNEI. CDR3 DNA: TGTGCCAGCAGGGCCTATTCAGGGGTAGTTGGCTACACCTTC. Translating gives CASRAYSGVVGYTF. The complete variable domain, with remaining parts taken from reference TRBV2 and TRBJ1-2, reads EPEVTQTPSHQVTQMGQEVILRCVPISNHLYFYWYRQILGQKVEFLVSFYNNEISEKSEIFDDQFSVERPDGSNFTLKIRSTKLEDSAMYFCASRAYSGVVGYTFGSGTRLTVV.

J is TRBJ2-2 and V is TRBV4-1; D is unclear. The CDR3 spans 16 residues. Germline V gives CDR1 MGHRA, CDR2 YSYEKL. Trimming took off 0 bases at V and 4 bases at J, with 12 bases between the two ends. The CDR3 loop is CASSQDGTTLTGELFF. The CDR3 DNA follows: TGCGCCAGCAGCCAAGATGGAACTACTCTCACCGGGGAGCTGTTTTTT.

A single count supports this clone. The chain links TRBV6-5 to TRBJ1-1; no clear D. The CDR3 totals 16 residues. Germline lookup yields CDR1 MNHEY and CDR2 SVGAGI. Trimming took 4 bases from V and 2 from J, leaving 17 bases between them. The CDR3 coding sequence is TGTGCCAGCAGTTCTAGCGGAGTCGTCATCAACACTGAAGCTTTCTTT. Protein: CASSSSGVVINTEAFF.

CDR3 loop: CASSLGDRIRYGYTF. Written as DNA, the CDR3 is TGTGCCAGCAGCTTAGGGGACAGGATTCGCTATGGCTACACCTTC. The chain is built from TRBV7-2 and TRBJ1-2, with TRBD1 matching over 8 bases. Germline V gives CDR1 SGHTA, CDR2 FQGNSA. V dropped 1 base and J dropped 4; count of bases not matched to a gene: 5. The CDR3 length is 15 residues.

This chain links TRBV2 with TRBJ2-1, with unresolved D. This CDR3 has 15 amino acids. CDR1 is SNHLY, CDR2 FYNNEI, per germline. Trimming cost V 4 bases and J 0 bases, with 10 bases left between them. CDR3 residues: CASSGLPSSYNEQFF. The CDR3 DNA follows: TGTGCCAGCAGTGGACTCCCGAGCTCCTACAATGAGCAGTTCTTC.

The chain recombines TRBV24-1 with TRBJ2-5, with 9 bases identical to TRBD1. Looked up from germline, CDR1 is KGHDR and CDR2 is SFDVKD. Germline trimming cut 4 bases from V and 1 base from J; bases unmatched to any gene: 6. This CDR3 is 16 amino acids long. The CDR3 DNA sequence: TGTGCCACCAGTGACGCACAGGGGGCAGTCCAAGAGACCCAGTACTTC. This sequence encodes CATSDAQGAVQETQYF.

This clone was seen a few times. This chain connects TRBV29-1 to TRBJ1-2, with no clear D. Germline loops: CDR1 SQVTM, CDR2 ANQGSEA. The CDR3 is 12 amino acids. The germline V and J ends were trimmed by 1 base and 2 bases, with 5 bases remaining between them. CDR3 sequence reads: CSVEASNYGYTF. The CDR3 bases are TGCAGCGTTGAAGCCTCGAACTATGGCTACACCTTC. Supplemented by reference TRBV29-1 and TRBJ1-2, the full variable domain reads SAVISQKPSRDICQRGTSLTIQCQVDSQVTMMFWYRQQPGQSLTLIATANQGSEATYESGFVIDKFPISRPNLTFSTLTVSNMSPEDSSIYLCSVEASNYGYTFGSGTRLTVV.

The J gene is TRBJ1-6, the V gene TRBV19; 8 bases align to TRBD1. This CDR3 contains 16 residues. CDR1 is LNHDA and CDR2 is SQIVND in the germline V gene (reference sequence). V lost 6 bases, J lost 7 bases, and 11 bases stayed unmatched. In nucleotides, the CDR3 is TGTGCCAGTAGCCACCGGGACAGGAACAAAAATTCACCCCTCCACTTT. Translation gives CASSHRDRNKNSPLHF.

Here the CDR3 reads CASSREGTDPYEQYF. As DNA, the CDR3 is TGTGCCAGTAGCCGCGAAGGGACAGACCCCTACGAGCAGTACTTC. The chain carries TRBV19 and TRBJ2-7; 7 bases are shared with TRBD1. V gave up 6 bases and J gave up 2 bases; unmatched junction bases: 10. The CDR3 loop spans 15 amino acids. Germline V lookup: CDR1 LNHDA, CDR2 SQIVND (reference sequence).

As DNA, the CDR3 is TGTGCCAGTAGTATGCCCACTCCAGGGTTTGCTAATCAGCCCCAGCATTTT. Protein sequence: CASSMPTPGFANQPQHF. The chain links TRBV19 to TRBJ1-5, with a weak D call TRBD1 (5 bases). Trimming shortened V by 3 bases and J by 4 bases, and 19 bases separated the two germline ends. CDR1 and CDR2 from the germline V gene are LNHDA and SQIVND (reference sequence). This CDR3 region has 17 residues.

This clone was counted a single time. The gene calls are TRBV18 and TRBJ2-3; 10 nucleotides agree with TRBD1. The V gene end was trimmed by 3 bases and the J gene end by 3 bases; junction bases not matched to a gene: 6. Germline values: CDR1 KGHSH, CDR2 LQKENI. This CDR3 has 16 amino acids. CDR3 sequence reads: CASSPRQGAGTDTQYF. CDR3 sequence (DNA): TGTGCCAGCTCACCGCGACAGGGGGCGGGAACAGATACGCAGTATTTT.

The chain employs TRBV7-8 and TRBJ1-4, with D possibly being TRBD1 (5 bases). Germline V lookup: CDR1 SGHVS, CDR2 FQNEAQ. The germline V and J ends were trimmed by 5 bases and 7 bases, with 14 bases remaining between them. This CDR3 contains 14 residues. The CDR3, as DNA: TGTGCCAGCAGCACAGGCCGCGGGGCTGAAAAACTGTTTTTT. It specifies CASSTGRGAEKLFF.